This T cell receptor (beta chain) is from a study of regulatory T cells in long-lasting Graves disease. Turning to the study itself: Persistent cases took antithyroid drugs over 5 years and stayed TSH receptor antibody positive.

Described time point: persistent/refractory GD, antithyroid drugs over 5 years with positive TRAb. After RNA was extracted from PBMCs, the TCR library was made from it. The source of the patients was an endocrinology department in Xi'an, China. This CDR3 spans 13 amino acids. CDR1 is PRHDT, CDR2 FYEKMQ, per germline (reference sequence). Trimming took 5 bases from V and 5 from J, leaving 13 bases between them. Study-wide findings and caveats: Newly diagnosed patients had higher TCR diversity than persistent Graves' patients did. Fewer public clonotypes were shared by new patients (under 1,000) than by persistent patients (roughly 2,600).

In the case of this clonotype: Its specificity is unknown.

Arm-PCR of CDR3 regions and iRepertoire HTBI primers were the basis on which TCR beta libraries were built. TCRdb fed the multiplex PCR reads into MiXCR, producing one record per CDR3 protein. The repertoire consists of 300,000 to 350,000 distinct CDR3 sequences, with less than 20% occurring once and the leading ten covering about 29%. This clonotype was obtained from a female donor with Graves disease. This specimen was peripheral blood mononuclear cells (PBMCs), taken when the disease was refractory, from a patient treated with antithyroid drugs. V gene TRBV13 combines with J gene TRBJ2-7; unclear D gene. CDR3 sequence reads: CASSRRLLDEQYF. The CDR3 region has the DNA TGTGCCAGCAGCCGTAGACTTCTAGACGAGCAGTACTTC.